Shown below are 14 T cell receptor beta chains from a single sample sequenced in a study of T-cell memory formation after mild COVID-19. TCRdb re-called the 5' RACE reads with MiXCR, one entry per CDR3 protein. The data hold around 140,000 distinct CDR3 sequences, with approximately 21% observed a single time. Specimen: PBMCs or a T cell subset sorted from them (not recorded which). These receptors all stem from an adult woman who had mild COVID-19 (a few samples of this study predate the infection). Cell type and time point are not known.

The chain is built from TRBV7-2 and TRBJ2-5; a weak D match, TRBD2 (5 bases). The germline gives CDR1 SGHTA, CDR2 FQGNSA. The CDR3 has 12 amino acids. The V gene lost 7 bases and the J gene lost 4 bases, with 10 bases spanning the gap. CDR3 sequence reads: CASKASRETQYF. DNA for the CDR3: TGTGCCAGCAAGGCTAGCCGAGAGACCCAGTACTTC.

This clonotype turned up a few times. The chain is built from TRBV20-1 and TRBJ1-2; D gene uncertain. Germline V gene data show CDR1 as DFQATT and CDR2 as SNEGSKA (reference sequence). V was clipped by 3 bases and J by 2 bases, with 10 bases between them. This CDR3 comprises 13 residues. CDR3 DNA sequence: TGCAGTGCTAGTGTTGGCAGGAACTATGGCTACACCTTC. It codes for CSASVGRNYGYTF.

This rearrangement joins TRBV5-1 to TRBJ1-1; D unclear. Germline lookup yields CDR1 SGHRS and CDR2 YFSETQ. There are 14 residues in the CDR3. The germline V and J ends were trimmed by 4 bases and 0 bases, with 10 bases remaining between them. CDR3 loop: CASSDPALNTEAFF. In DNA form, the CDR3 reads TGCGCCAGCAGCGATCCGGCATTGAACACTGAAGCTTTCTTT.

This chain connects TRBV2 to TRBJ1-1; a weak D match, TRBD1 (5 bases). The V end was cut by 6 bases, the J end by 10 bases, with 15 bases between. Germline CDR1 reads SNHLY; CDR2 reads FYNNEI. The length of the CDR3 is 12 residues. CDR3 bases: TGTGCCAGCAGAGGGAGTCAGGGACGAGCTTTCTTT. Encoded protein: CASRGSQGRAFF.

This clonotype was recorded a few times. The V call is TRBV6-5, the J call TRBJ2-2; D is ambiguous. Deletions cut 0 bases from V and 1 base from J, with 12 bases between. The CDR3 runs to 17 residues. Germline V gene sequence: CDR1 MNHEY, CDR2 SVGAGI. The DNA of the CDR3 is TGTGCCAGCAGTTACTCGAAGGCGGTCGTGAACACCGGGGAGCTGTTTTTT. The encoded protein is CASSYSKAVVNTGELFF.

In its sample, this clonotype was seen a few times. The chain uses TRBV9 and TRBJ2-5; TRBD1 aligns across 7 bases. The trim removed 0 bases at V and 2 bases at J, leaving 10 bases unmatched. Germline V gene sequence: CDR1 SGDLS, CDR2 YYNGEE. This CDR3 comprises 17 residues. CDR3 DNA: TGTGCCAGCAGCGTAGCTACCCAGGGCAGGGGGCAAGAGACCCAGTACTTC. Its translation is CASSVATQGRGQETQYF.

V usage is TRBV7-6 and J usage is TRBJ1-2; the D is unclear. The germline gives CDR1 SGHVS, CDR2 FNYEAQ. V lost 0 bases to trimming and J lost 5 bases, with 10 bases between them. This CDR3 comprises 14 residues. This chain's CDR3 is CASSLAGSRYGYTF. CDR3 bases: TGTGCCAGCAGCTTAGCAGGGAGCCGATATGGCTACACCTTC.

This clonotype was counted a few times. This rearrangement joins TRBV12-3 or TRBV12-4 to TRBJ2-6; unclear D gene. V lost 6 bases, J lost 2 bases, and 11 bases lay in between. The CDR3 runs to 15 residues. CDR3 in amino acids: CASSLHLTGANVLTF. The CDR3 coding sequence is TGTGCCAGCAGCCTGCACCTCACTGGGGCCAACGTCCTGACTTTC.

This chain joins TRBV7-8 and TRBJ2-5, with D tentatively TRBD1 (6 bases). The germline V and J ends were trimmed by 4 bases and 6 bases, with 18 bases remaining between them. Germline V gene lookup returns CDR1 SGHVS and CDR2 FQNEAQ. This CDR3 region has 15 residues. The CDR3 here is CASSSIRDIVQTQYF. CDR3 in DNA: TGTGCCAGCAGCTCGATCCGGGACATAGTACAGACCCAGTACTTC.

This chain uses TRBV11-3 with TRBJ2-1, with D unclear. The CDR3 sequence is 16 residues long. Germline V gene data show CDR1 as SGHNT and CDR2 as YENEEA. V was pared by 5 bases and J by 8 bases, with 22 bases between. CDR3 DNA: TGTGCCAGCAGCCAACTCTGGGCCCCGGCCTTCGATGAGCAGTTCTTC. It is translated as CASSQLWAPAFDEQFF.

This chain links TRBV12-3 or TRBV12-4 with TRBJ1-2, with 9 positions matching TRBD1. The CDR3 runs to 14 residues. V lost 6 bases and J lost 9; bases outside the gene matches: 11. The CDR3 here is CASSRVDRGDRYTF. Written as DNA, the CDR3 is TGTGCCAGCAGCCGAGTCGACAGGGGGGATCGCTACACCTTC.

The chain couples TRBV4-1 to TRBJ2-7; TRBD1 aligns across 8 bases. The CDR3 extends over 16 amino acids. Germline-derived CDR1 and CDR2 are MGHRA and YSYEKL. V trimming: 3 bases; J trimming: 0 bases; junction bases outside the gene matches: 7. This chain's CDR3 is CASSQGPGQVSYEQYF. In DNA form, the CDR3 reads TGCGCCAGCAGCCAGGGACCGGGACAGGTCTCCTACGAGCAGTACTTC.

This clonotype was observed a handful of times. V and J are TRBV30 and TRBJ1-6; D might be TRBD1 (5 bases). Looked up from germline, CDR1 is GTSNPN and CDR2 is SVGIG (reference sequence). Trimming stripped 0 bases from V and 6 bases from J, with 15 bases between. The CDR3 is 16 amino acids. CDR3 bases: TGTGCCTGGAGTGTACCCACCGGGGGGAGTAATTCACCCCTCCACTTT. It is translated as CAWSVPTGGSNSPLHF.

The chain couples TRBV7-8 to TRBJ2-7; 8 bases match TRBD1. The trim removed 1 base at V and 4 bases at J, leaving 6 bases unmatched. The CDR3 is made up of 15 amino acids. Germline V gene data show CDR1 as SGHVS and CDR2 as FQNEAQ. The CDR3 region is CASSLVWQGAYEQYF. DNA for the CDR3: TGTGCCAGCAGCTTAGTGTGGCAGGGGGCTTACGAGCAGTACTTC.